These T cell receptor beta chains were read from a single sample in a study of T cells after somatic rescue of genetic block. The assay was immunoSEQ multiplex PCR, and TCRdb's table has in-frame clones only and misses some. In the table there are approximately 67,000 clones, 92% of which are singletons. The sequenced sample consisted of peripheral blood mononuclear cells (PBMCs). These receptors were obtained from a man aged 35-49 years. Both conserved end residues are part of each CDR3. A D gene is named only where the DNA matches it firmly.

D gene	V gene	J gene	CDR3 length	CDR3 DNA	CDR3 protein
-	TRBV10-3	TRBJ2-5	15	TGTGCCATCAGTGAGTCAGTCGCCAGCCAAGAGACCCAGTACTTC	CAISESVASQETQYF
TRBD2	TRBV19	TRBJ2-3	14	TGTGCCAGTAGTATTCGACTAGCGGATGATACGCAGTATTTT	CASSIRLADDTQYF
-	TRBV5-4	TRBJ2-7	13	TGTGCCAGCAGCCCGTGGGGTTTCTACGAGCAGTACTTC	CASSPWGFYEQYF
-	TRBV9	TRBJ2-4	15	TGTGCCAGCAGCGTAGATGGACAGAGCAAAAACATTCAGTACTTC	CASSVDGQSKNIQYF
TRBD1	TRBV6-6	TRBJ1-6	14	TGTGCCAGCAGTTCCGGGACAGGCTCATCACCCCTCCACTTT	CASSSGTGSSPLHF
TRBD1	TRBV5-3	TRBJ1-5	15	TGTGCCAGAAGCATATTGGGACAGGGGGGTCAGCCCCAGCATTTT	CARSILGQGGQPQHF
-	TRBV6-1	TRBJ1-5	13	TGTGCCAGCAGTGAGGGAAGGAATCAGCCCCAGCATTTT	CASSEGRNQPQHF
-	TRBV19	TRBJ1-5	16	TGTGCCAGTAGTATAGTGGGGTTGCGACATGACCAGCCCCAGCATTTT	CASSIVGLRHDQPQHF
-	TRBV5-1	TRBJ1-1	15	TGCGCCAGCAGCTTGGCTCGGTCGAGGGACACTGAAGCTTTCTTT	CASSLARSRDTEAFF
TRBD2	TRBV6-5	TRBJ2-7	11	TGTGCCAGCAGGCGGGGGGAAGAGCAGTACTTC	CASRRGEEQYF
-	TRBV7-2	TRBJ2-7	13	TGTGCCAGCAGCTTAGGCGGGGACTACGAGCAGTACTTC	CASSLGGDYEQYF
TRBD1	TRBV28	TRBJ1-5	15	TGTGCCAGCAGTTTCCGGACAGGAAAGAATCAGCCCCAGCATTTT	CASSFRTGKNQPQHF
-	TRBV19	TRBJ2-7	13	TGTGCCAGTACCTACCCCGGTGGGTCCGAGCAGTACTTC	CASTYPGGSEQYF
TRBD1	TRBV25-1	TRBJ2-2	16	TGTGCCAGCAGTGTCGAGAGCCAGGGGGCTACCGGGGAGCTGTTTTTT	CASSVESQGATGELFF
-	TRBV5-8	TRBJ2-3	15	TGTGCCAGCAGCTTGATCGCGGGAACCACAGATACGCAGTATTTT	CASSLIAGTTDTQYF
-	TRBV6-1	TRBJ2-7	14	TGTGCCAGCAGTGGGACATACCCCTCCTACGAGCAGTACTTC	CASSGTYPSYEQYF
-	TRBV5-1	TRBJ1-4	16	TGCGCCAGCAGCTGGGGTTTAGGAGGGAAGGGTGAAAAACTGTTTTTT	CASSWGLGGKGEKLFF
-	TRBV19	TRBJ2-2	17	TGTGCCAGTAGGGGTGGTAGGGGCAGGGAGAAATCCGGGGAGCTGTTTTTT	CASRGGRGREKSGELFF
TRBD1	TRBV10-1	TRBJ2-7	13	TGCGCCAGCAGCTCGCAGGGGGCTGGTGAGCAGTACTTC	CASSSQGAGEQYF
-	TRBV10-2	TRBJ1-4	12	TGCGCCAGCTCCCGAGGCAGTGAAAAACTGTTTTTT	CASSRGSEKLFF
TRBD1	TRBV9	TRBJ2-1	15	TGTGCCAGCAGCGCTGACAGGGGCGGGTACAATGAGCAGTTCTTC	CASSADRGGYNEQFF
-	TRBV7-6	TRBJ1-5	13	TGTGCCAGCAGCTCAGGGGAGGATCAGCCCCAGCATTTT	CASSSGEDQPQHF